These T cell receptor beta chains were read from a single sample in a study of Tregs in tolerant kidney transplant recipients. Some clones are missing from TCRdb's copy, which holds only in-frame ones; the method was immunoSEQ multiplex PCR. The table shows tens of thousands of clones, with about 98% occurring only once. The source was CD4+ T cells from blood, collected before the transplant. These receptors were taken from a human donor who received a combined kidney and bone marrow transplant. Each CDR3 is given with its conserved first and last residue. The order of the fields is J gene, D gene, V gene, clone size, CDR3 protein, CDR3 DNA. D genes are given only for firm matches. Size is stated for part of the rows, as once, few or many counts, or as a class when the clone is expanded.

TRBJ2-5,TRBD2,TRBV5-1,.,CASSLVSGGQETQYF,TGCGCCAGCAGCTTGGTTAGCGGGGGTCAAGAGACCCAGTACTTC
TRBJ1-5,TRBD1,TRBV5-1,.,CASSFTTGGNQPQHF,TGCGCCAGCAGCTTTACGACAGGGGGAAATCAGCCCCAGCATTTT
TRBJ2-3,.,TRBV12-5,.,CASGLGPERVEDTQYF,TGTGCTAGTGGTTTGGGTCCGGAGAGGGTGGAAGATACGCAGTATTTT
TRBJ1-2,TRBD1,TRBV28,.,CASNTGDQGYTF,TGTGCCAGCAACACAGGGGACCAAGGCTACACCTTC
TRBJ1-2,.,TRBV19,once,CASSIWQGRRNYGYTF,TGTGCCAGTAGTATCTGGCAGGGAAGACGGAACTATGGCTACACCTTC
TRBJ2-7,TRBD2,TRBV5-6,.,CASSPDRGVGYEQYF,TGTGCCAGCAGCCCGGATCGGGGGGTGGGCTACGAGCAGTACTTC
TRBJ2-1,TRBD2,TRBV10-3,.,CAISGVAGGGNEQFF,TGTGCCATCAGTGGAGTAGCGGGAGGGGGCAATGAGCAGTTCTTC
TRBJ2-7,TRBD1,TRBV6-5,.,CASSSTGLSSYEQYF,TGTGCCAGCAGTTCGACAGGGCTCAGCTCCTACGAGCAGTACTTC
TRBJ2-7,TRBD1,TRBV5-1,.,CASSLGTGEAYEQYF,TGCGCCAGCAGCTTGGGGACAGGCGAGGCCTACGAGCAGTACTTC
TRBJ2-7,TRBD2,TRBV4-1,.,CASSQDLAGTTYEQYF,TGCGCCAGCAGCCAAGATCTAGCGGGGACCACCTACGAGCAGTACTTC
TRBJ2-7,.,TRBV4-2,.,CASSQNGYEQYF,TGTGCCAGCAGCCAAAACGGGTACGAGCAGTACTTC
TRBJ1-2,.,TRBV15,.,CATSRVTVGGYTF,TGTGCCACCAGCAGAGTGACAGTCGGGGGCTACACCTTC
TRBJ2-7,.,TRBV4-3,.,CASSQDFRGDEQYF,TGCGCCAGCAGCCAAGATTTCCGCGGGGACGAGCAGTACTTC
TRBJ2-1,TRBD1,TRBV7-2,.,CASSPGGYSYNEQFF,TGTGCCAGCAGCCCAGGGGGCTACTCCTACAATGAGCAGTTCTTC
TRBJ1-1,TRBD1,TRBV9,.,CASSVERTGGTEAFF,TGTGCCAGCAGCGTAGAGAGGACAGGGGGCACTGAAGCTTTCTTT
TRBJ1-1,TRBD1,TRBV7-9,.,CASSLNRGNTEAFF,TGTGCCAGCAGCTTAAACAGGGGTAACACTGAAGCTTTCTTT
TRBJ2-1,TRBD2,TRBV5-1,.,CASSLGSGKSAYNEQFF,TGCGCCAGCAGCCTAGGTAGCGGGAAGTCCGCCTACAATGAGCAGTTCTTC
TRBJ2-1,TRBD2,TRBV12-5,.,CASGLVSSGRASYNEQFF,TGTGCTAGTGGTTTGGTCTCTAGCGGGAGAGCTAGTTACAATGAGCAGTTCTTC
TRBJ1-1,.,TRBV28,.,CASSLRTYREGTEAFF,TGTGCCAGCAGTTTGCGAACCTACAGGGAAGGCACTGAAGCTTTCTTT
TRBJ2-1,TRBD2,TRBV30,.,CAWSPGLAAGRDEQFF,TGTGCCTGGAGTCCGGGACTAGCGGCCGGGAGGGATGAGCAGTTCTTC
TRBJ1-4,.,TRBV4-3,.,CASSLGGALRGDEKLFF,TGCGCCAGCAGCCTAGGGGGGGCCCTTCGGGGCGATGAAAAACTGTTTTTT
TRBJ1-4,.,TRBV7-2,.,CASSGTQGTNEKLFF,TGTGCCAGCAGCGGGACTCAGGGAACTAATGAAAAACTGTTTTTT
TRBJ1-2,.,TRBV30,.,CAWSAHLWLNYGYTF,TGTGCCTGGAGTGCCCATTTGTGGCTTAACTATGGCTACACCTTC
TRBJ1-2,TRBD1,TRBV19,.,CASRNDRAYGYTF,TGTGCCAGTAGAAACGACAGGGCGTATGGCTACACCTTC
TRBJ2-7,.,TRBV6-5,.,CASSMGAIVSYEQYF,TGTGCCAGCAGCATGGGCGCGATTGTCTCCTACGAGCAGTACTTC
TRBJ2-7,TRBD1,TRBV18,.,CASSSNSGTGGPREQYF,TGTGCCAGCTCTTCGAACTCCGGGACAGGGGGTCCGAGGGAGCAGTACTTC
TRBJ2-7,.,TRBV7-6,.,CASSSMVGGGPYEQYF,TGTGCCAGCAGCTCCATGGTTGGGGGGGGGCCCTACGAGCAGTACTTC
TRBJ1-2,TRBD1,TRBV28,once,CASSQSRAGGTNYGYTF,TGTGCCAGCAGCCAAAGTCGGGCAGGGGGTACAAACTATGGCTACACCTTC
TRBJ1-4,.,TRBV30,once,CAWRGRREKLFF,TGTGCCTGGAGAGGGCGGAGGGAAAAACTGTTTTTT
TRBJ1-4,.,TRBV5-8,.,CASSLSQGKEKLFF,TGTGCCAGCAGCTTGTCGCAGGGGAAAGAAAAACTGTTTTTT
TRBJ2-2,.,TRBV11-1,.,CASSPLREGELFF,TGTGCCAGCAGCCCACTTCGGGAAGGGGAGCTGTTTTTT
TRBJ2-5,TRBD2,TRBV5-1,.,CASSLESGSPGAQYF,TGCGCCAGCAGCTTGGAAAGCGGGAGCCCTGGGGCCCAGTACTTC
TRBJ2-1,TRBD2,TRBV4-3,.,CASSRSGLGVNEQFF,TGCGCCAGCAGCAGGAGTGGACTAGGTGTGAATGAGCAGTTCTTC
TRBJ1-2,.,TRBV19,.,CASSIAGGSETYNYGYTF,TGTGCCAGTAGTATCGCGGGTGGGTCGGAGACTTACAACTATGGCTACACCTTC
TRBJ2-1,TRBD2,TRBV7-9,.,CASGSAGTNEQFF,TGTGCCAGCGGTTCAGCGGGGACCAATGAGCAGTTCTTC
TRBJ2-7,TRBD2,TRBV7-9,.,CASSPGLAGRDEQYF,TGTGCCAGCAGCCCGGGACTAGCGGGGAGAGATGAGCAGTACTTC
TRBJ2-5,TRBD2,TRBV9,.,CASSVGSGVETQYF,TGTGCCAGCAGCGTGGGTAGCGGGGTAGAGACCCAGTACTTC
TRBJ2-1,.,TRBV5-6,.,CASSSLRGKQFF,TGTGCCAGCAGCAGTCTCCGGGGGAAGCAGTTCTTC
TRBJ2-7,TRBD2,TRBV30,once,CAWSRVAGGGEQYF,TGTGCCTGGAGTAGGGTGGCGGGGGGCGGCGAGCAGTACTTC
TRBJ2-5,.,TRBV18,.,CASSPGLGPKYQETQYF,TGTGCCAGCTCACCTGGTTTGGGCCCTAAGTACCAAGAGACCCAGTACTTC
TRBJ2-3,.,TRBV27,.,CASRATSQGQSTDTQYF,TGTGCCAGCAGGGCGACTTCCCAGGGTCAAAGCACAGATACGCAGTATTTT
TRBJ2-1,TRBD1,TRBV7-2,.,CASSFQGASNEQFF,TGTGCCAGCAGCTTCCAGGGGGCGAGTAATGAGCAGTTCTTC
TRBJ2-3,TRBD1,TRBV18,once,CASSPGWTGHVTQYF,TGTGCCAGCTCACCGGGGTGGACAGGTCATGTTACGCAGTATTTT
TRBJ2-1,TRBD2,TRBV6-5,.,CASRSSGGPYNEQFF,TGTGCCAGCCGCTCCAGCGGGGGCCCCTACAATGAGCAGTTCTTC
TRBJ2-1,TRBD2,TRBV5-4,.,CASSKAGGLYNEQFF,TGTGCCAGCAGCAAAGCGGGGGGTCTCTACAATGAGCAGTTCTTC
TRBJ2-7,.,TRBV30,.,CAWSTGWSRYF,TGTGCCTGGAGTACCGGGTGGAGTCGGTACTTC
TRBJ2-3,TRBD2,TRBV27,.,CATSLLAGGRNTQYF,TGTGCCACCTCCTTATTAGCGGGAGGTAGGAATACGCAGTATTTT
TRBJ1-6,TRBD1,TRBV6-1,.,CAIEPGTGASPLHF,TGTGCCATCGAACCCGGGACAGGGGCATCACCCCTCCACTTT